The 20 T cell receptor beta chains reported below all come from one sample, sequenced in a study of CD8+CD57+ T cells in acquired aplastic anemia. TCR beta VDJ and CDR3 profiles were obtained from a genomic DNA template. TCRdb independently ran MiXCR on the reads; one entry per CDR3 protein. There are roughly 51,000 distinct CDR3 sequences in the sample; approximately 78% occur only once, and around 31% lies in the top ten. Input material: sorted CD4+, CD8+, or CD8+CD57+ T cells (not recorded which) from PBMCs. The receptor set was obtained from a human donor in good health, serving as a control.

The chain couples TRBV15 to TRBJ2-1; TRBD2 agrees at 7 bases. The length of the CDR3 is 14 residues. The V gene end was trimmed by 1 base and the J gene end by 16 bases; junction bases not matched to a gene: 13. Germline V gene data show CDR1 as LNHNV and CDR2 as YYDKDF (reference sequence). The CDR3 DNA is TGTGCCACCAGCAGAGCGGACCCAGCTAGCGGACATTTCTTC. Translation: CATSRADPASGHFF.

The gene calls are TRBV19 and TRBJ2-3; D unresolved. The length of the CDR3 is 11 residues. Germline V lookup: CDR1 LNHDA, CDR2 SQIVND (reference sequence). V gave up 3 bases and J gave up 4 bases, with 2 bases separating them. Written as DNA, the CDR3 is TGTGCCAGTAGTATCGCAGATACGCAGTATTTT. This gives the protein CASSIADTQYF.

In this sample, this clonotype turned up many times. CDR3 nucleotide sequence: TGTGCCAGCAGCTCTCTTAGAGCCGGGACAGGGGGCTTGAATGAGCAGTTCTTC. Its protein product is CASSSLRAGTGGLNEQFF. The chain carries TRBV6-5 and TRBJ2-1, with 12 nucleotides matching TRBD1. The CDR3 totals 18 residues. V shed 6 bases and J 7 bases; nucleotides not matched to a gene: 16. Germline lookup yields CDR1 MNHEY and CDR2 SVGAGI.

V and J are TRBV20-1 and TRBJ2-3, with 11 nucleotides matching TRBD2. CDR3 length equals 13 residues. The germline V gene encodes CDR1 DFQATT and CDR2 SNEGSKA (reference sequence). V was pared by 7 bases and J by 4 bases, with 4 bases of the junction left unmatched. CDR3 in DNA: TGCAGTGGGACTAGCGGGTCTTCAGATACGCAGTATTTT. It translates to CSGTSGSSDTQYF.

By share, this clonotype ranks as medium-sized. The J gene is TRBJ2-7, the V gene TRBV10-2; 13 nucleotides line up with TRBD2. The CDR3 covers 16 residues. In germline, CDR1 is WSHSY, CDR2 SAAADI. The V segment lost 3 bases and the J segment 3 bases; nucleotides outside the gene matches: 5. CDR3: CASSEPGLAGFYEQYF. The DNA of the CDR3 is TGCGCCAGCAGTGAACCGGGACTAGCGGGATTCTACGAGCAGTACTTC.

The chain recombines TRBV20-1 with TRBJ2-3, with 8 nucleotides matching TRBD2. Germline CDR1 DFQATT, CDR2 SNEGSKA (reference sequence). The CDR3 has 13 residues. CDR3 loop: CMISGDLGGTQYF. CDR3 coding DNA: TGCATGATTAGCGGGGATTTGGGTGGTACGCAGTATTTT.

This clonotype was counted once. The J gene is TRBJ2-7, the V gene TRBV9; D gene uncertain. Germline V gene lookup returns CDR1 SGDLS and CDR2 YYNGEE. The CDR3 is 11 amino acids. V dropped 4 bases and J dropped 5 bases, with 7 bases sitting between them. This CDR3 is CASSTNNEQYF. The CDR3 DNA reads as TGTGCCAGCAGCACCAACAACGAGCAGTACTTC.

The rearrangement links TRBV29-1 to TRBJ1-2; D unresolved. CDR1 and CDR2 (germline): SQVTM, ANQGSEA. Trimming took off 3 bases at V and 3 bases at J, with 5 bases between the two ends. This CDR3 has 11 amino acids. In nucleotides, the CDR3 is TGCAGCGTTGAGAGGGACTATGGCTACACCTTC. It specifies CSVERDYGYTF.

This clonotype appeared a few times. The rearrangement links TRBV12-5 to TRBJ2-5, with 10 nucleotides matching TRBD1. Trimming took 4 bases from V and 5 from J; bases not matched to a gene: 7. CDR1 is LGHNT and CDR2 is FRNRAP in the germline V gene. The CDR3 totals 15 residues. The CDR3 loop is CASGWDRGSRETQYF. The CDR3 bases are TGTGCTAGTGGTTGGGACAGGGGTTCTCGGGAGACCCAGTACTTC.

This clonotype has only a few counts. The V gene is TRBV15, the J gene TRBJ2-3; 10 nucleotides line up with TRBD1. J lost 4 bases, V lost 4 bases, and 2 bases had no gene match. The CDR3 sequence is 14 residues long. In germline, CDR1 is LNHNV, CDR2 YYDKDF (reference sequence). CDR3 coding DNA: TGTGCCACCAGCATGGACAGGGGGTCAGATACGCAGTATTTT. Its protein is CATSMDRGSDTQYF.

The chain links TRBV19 to TRBJ2-2, with D unresolved. The CDR3 totals 14 residues. V lost 7 bases, J lost 1 base, and 10 bases lay in between. CDR1 LNHDA and CDR2 SQIVND come from the germline V gene (reference sequence). CDR3: CASIRSRNTGELFF. In nucleotides, the CDR3 is TGTGCCAGTATCCGCTCAAGGAACACCGGGGAGCTGTTTTTT.

V usage is TRBV2 and J usage is TRBJ1-2; D gene uncertain. Between the trimmed V and J ends, which lost 7 bases and 0 bases, there was a span of 6 bases. The CDR3 runs to 12 residues. Germline CDR1 SNHLY, CDR2 FYNNEI. This chain's CDR3 is CASKEANYGYTF. CDR3 nucleotides: TGTGCCAGCAAAGAAGCTAACTATGGCTACACCTTC.

This clonotype showed up just once. The rearrangement uses TRBV15 and TRBJ2-2, with a tentative D call TRBD1 (5 bases). The CDR3 has 19 amino acids. In germline, CDR1 is LNHNV, CDR2 YYDKDF (reference sequence). The germline V and J ends were trimmed by 2 bases and 2 bases, with 21 bases remaining between them. For the CDR3, the DNA is TGTGCCACCAGCAGACCTACATTTGGGGCAGGGTTAAACACCGGGGAGCTGTTTTTT. This encodes CATSRPTFGAGLNTGELFF.

The chain employs TRBV10-3 and TRBJ2-3; tentative D call: TRBD2 (6 bases). Trimming stripped 6 bases from V and 0 bases from J, with 7 bases between. CDR1 is ENHRY and CDR2 is SYGVKD in the germline V gene. This CDR3 is 13 amino acids long. DNA of the CDR3: TGTGCCATCAGACGGGAGAGCACAGATACGCAGTATTTT. Translation: CAIRRESTDTQYF.

The sample holds many counts of this clonotype. V and J are TRBV20-1 and TRBJ2-2, with D possibly called TRBD1 or TRBD2 (6 bases each). V was pared by 3 bases and J by 3 bases, with 14 bases between. The CDR3 spans 15 residues. In germline, CDR1 is DFQATT, CDR2 SNEGSKA (reference sequence). CDR3 loop: CSAREGGKDTGELFF. The CDR3 region has the DNA TGCAGTGCTAGGGAGGGGGGCAAGGACACCGGGGAGCTGTTTTTT.

This clonotype showed up many times. The CDR3 is CASSPYSGADYGYTF. CDR3 nucleotide sequence: TGTGCCAGCAGCCCCTACTCGGGAGCGGACTATGGCTACACCTTC. This sequence joins TRBV7-9 and TRBJ1-2; D is undetermined. CDR1 and CDR2 from the germline V gene are SEHNR and FQNEAQ (reference sequence). The CDR3 has 15 residues. V lost 5 bases, J lost 3 bases, and 16 bases lay in between.

This clonotype came up a few times. The chain links TRBV25-1 to TRBJ1-2; D unclear. V lost 7 bases and J lost 2, with 14 bases in between. Germline V gene lookup returns CDR1 MGHDK and CDR2 SYGVNS. This CDR3 is 14 amino acids long. The CDR3 DNA reads as TGTGCCAGCACCTCCTCCGGGAGGAACTATGGCTACACCTTC. It is translated as CASTSSGRNYGYTF.

This clonotype turned up a few times. The chain is built from TRBV7-9 and TRBJ2-5, with D perhaps TRBD2 (5 bases). The germline gives CDR1 SEHNR, CDR2 FQNEAQ (reference sequence). This CDR3 has 15 residues. Trimming took off 1 base at V and 1 base at J, with 10 bases between the two ends. Written as DNA, the CDR3 is TGTGCCAGCAGCTTAGGGAAGCGGACCCAAGAGACCCAGTACTTC. Translated: CASSLGKRTQETQYF.

The chain carries TRBV7-3 and TRBJ2-5; D gene unclear. The CDR3 spans 10 residues. Germline V gene data show CDR1 as SGHTA and CDR2 as FQGTGA. In nucleotides, the CDR3 is TGTGCGCTGGATCAAGAGACCCAGTACTTC. Translated, it gives CALDQETQYF.

By sample fraction, this clonotype is medium-sized (0.01 to 0.1%). The chain recombines TRBV7-6 with TRBJ2-1; D unclear. V was pared by 2 bases and J by 0 bases, with 2 bases between. CDR1 and CDR2 from the germline V gene are SGHVS and FNYEAQ. The CDR3 is 13 residues long. CDR3 nucleotide sequence: TGTGCCAGCAGCTTATCCTCCTACAATGAGCAGTTCTTC. Translated, it gives CASSLSSYNEQFF.